These 12 T cell receptor beta chains were all obtained from the same sample, sequenced in a study of T-cell memory formation after mild COVID-19. TCRdb reanalysed the 5' RACE reads using MiXCR and keeps one entry per CDR3 protein. Here the sample spans some 200,000 distinct CDR3 sequences, around a fifth being singletons. The sample was PBMCs or a T cell subset sorted from them (not recorded which). These receptors were collected from an adult woman who had mild COVID-19 (a few samples of this study predate the infection). Cell type and time point are not known.

The chain recombines TRBV6-2 or TRBV6-3 with TRBJ2-7, with D perhaps matching TRBD1 or TRBD2 (5 bases each). Between the trimmed V and J ends, which lost 6 bases and 0 bases, there was a span of 12 bases. CDR3 length: 14 amino acids. CDR1 and CDR2 (germline): MNHEY, SVGEGT. The CDR3 spells CASRFRELSYEQYF. CDR3 nucleotide sequence: TGTGCCAGCAGGTTCAGGGAGCTCTCCTACGAGCAGTACTTC.

This chain links TRBV24-1 with TRBJ2-3, with D maybe TRBD2 (5 bases). CDR3 length: 15 amino acids. V lost 7 bases to trimming and J lost 2 bases, with 15 bases between them. The germline V gene has CDR1 KGHDR and CDR2 SFDVKD. CDR3 DNA sequence: TGTGCCACCAGCGGTCGAGGGTCCCCCACAGATACGCAGTATTTT. Its translation: CATSGRGSPTDTQYF.

This clonotype came up a few times. V gene TRBV4-1 combines with J gene TRBJ2-7; a possible D gene is TRBD1 (6 bases). V was pared by 4 bases and J by 3 bases, with 16 bases between. Looked up from germline, CDR1 is MGHRA and CDR2 is YSYEKL. The CDR3 extends over 15 amino acids. The CDR3 nucleotides read TGCGCCAGCAGCCTCGCGGTAACAGGGCACTACGAGCAGTACTTC. As protein: CASSLAVTGHYEQYF.

The rearrangement joins TRBV20-1 to TRBJ2-3, with a possible D match to TRBD1 (6 bases). CDR1 and CDR2 from the germline V gene are DFQATT and SNEGSKA (reference sequence). This CDR3 spans 14 amino acids. The V end lost 4 bases, the J end lost 4 bases, and 15 bases lay between the germline ends. This CDR3 is CSATRTAWADTQYF. DNA for the CDR3: TGCAGTGCTACCCGGACAGCCTGGGCAGATACGCAGTATTTT.

This clonotype has more than one count but fewer than ten. The chain carries TRBV11-1 and TRBJ2-1, with unresolved D. Germline V gives CDR1 SGHAT, CDR2 FQDESV (reference sequence). V was shortened by 5 bases and J by 2 bases, with 7 bases between the two germline ends. CDR3 length: 13 residues. CDR3 nucleotide sequence: TGTGCCAGCAGCCCCCCCACCTACAATGAGCAGTTCTTC. Translation gives CASSPPTYNEQFF.

This chain's CDR3 is CASSPSQVTYEQYF. In DNA form, the CDR3 reads TGTGCCAGCAGCCCCTCCCAGGTGACCTACGAGCAGTACTTC. The chain employs TRBV7-9 and TRBJ2-7; D is unclear. V lost 5 bases, J lost 2 bases, and 13 bases lay in between. There are 14 residues in the CDR3. Germline loops: CDR1 SEHNR, CDR2 FQNEAQ (reference sequence).

This clonotype was picked up a small number of times. The chain links TRBV7-9 to TRBJ2-5; 7 nucleotides match TRBD1. The CDR3 runs 14 residues. Germline V gene data show CDR1 as SEHNR and CDR2 as FQNEAQ (reference sequence). Trimming took 5 bases from V and 4 from J; bases not matched to a gene: 7. The CDR3 region is CASSTDRVGETQYF. The DNA of the CDR3 is TGTGCCAGCAGCACCGACAGGGTGGGAGAGACCCAGTACTTC.

The V and J genes are TRBV7-8 and TRBJ2-5; 8 bases are shared with TRBD1. The ends lost 7 bases at V and 1 base at J; junction bases unmatched: 2. Germline V gene data show CDR1 as SGHVS and CDR2 as FQNEAQ. CDR3 length equals 13 residues. The CDR3 DNA sequence: TGTGCCAGCACCACAGGGGGCCAAGAGACCCAGTACTTC. Its translation is CASTTGGQETQYF.

The sample holds a few counts of this clonotype. The J gene is TRBJ2-2, the V gene TRBV4-1; D unresolved. The germline V gene encodes CDR1 MGHRA and CDR2 YSYEKL. V lost 0 bases and J 3 bases, leaving 8 bases between the germline ends. This CDR3 contains 15 residues. The chain's CDR3 is CASSQEVGDTGELFF. Written as DNA, the CDR3 is TGCGCCAGCAGCCAAGAGGTTGGGGACACCGGGGAGCTGTTTTTT.

Concerning this clonotype itself: One end of the junction varies from germline; a read error may be responsible. The chain uses TRBV4-1 and TRBJ2-2, with TRBD2 matching 12 bases. The CDR3 totals 15 residues. Per germline, CDR1 MGHRA and CDR2 YSYEKL. The CDR3 region has the DNA TGCGCCAGCAGCCAAGGTTTCCCTAGCGGGGGGGCGCTGTTTTTT. Its translation: CASSQGFPSGGALFF.

The rearrangement links TRBV27 to TRBJ1-5; D is ambiguous. This CDR3 has 14 amino acids. Germline V gene lookup returns CDR1 MNHEY and CDR2 SMNVEV (reference sequence). V was shortened by 1 base and J by 0 bases, with 4 bases between the two germline ends. CDR3 coding DNA: TGTGCCAGCAGTTTATTCAGTAGCAATCAGCCCCAGCATTTT. Amino acids: CASSLFSSNQPQHF.

This chain joins TRBV25-1 and TRBJ2-7; 7 positions match TRBD1. Germline-derived CDR1 and CDR2 are MGHDK and SYGVNS. Trimming took 9 bases from V and 6 from J; bases not matched to a gene: 5. The CDR3 consists of 11 residues. The CDR3 here is CASETGPEQYF. Here the CDR3 DNA reads TGTGCCAGTGAGACAGGGCCCGAGCAGTACTTC.